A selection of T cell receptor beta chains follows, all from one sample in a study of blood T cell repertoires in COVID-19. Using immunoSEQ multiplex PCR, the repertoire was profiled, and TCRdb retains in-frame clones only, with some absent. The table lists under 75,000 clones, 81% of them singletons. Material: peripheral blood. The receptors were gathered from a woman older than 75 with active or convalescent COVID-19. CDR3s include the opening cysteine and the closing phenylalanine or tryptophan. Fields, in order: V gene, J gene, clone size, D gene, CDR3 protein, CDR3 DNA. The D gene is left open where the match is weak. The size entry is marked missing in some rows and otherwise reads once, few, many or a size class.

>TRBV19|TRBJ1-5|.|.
CASSAVNQPQHF
TGTGCCAGTAGTGCGGTGAATCAGCCCCAGCATTTT
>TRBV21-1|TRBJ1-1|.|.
CASSIDRGHHVNTEAFF
TGTGCCAGCAGCATAGACAGGGGGCATCATGTAAACACTGAAGCTTTCTTT
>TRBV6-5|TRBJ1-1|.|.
CASSYSVGVGNTEAFF
TGTGCCAGCAGTTACTCAGTCGGGGTAGGGAACACTGAAGCTTTCTTT
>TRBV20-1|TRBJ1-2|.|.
CSASVQGLNYGYTF
TGCAGTGCTAGTGTCCAGGGGCTTAACTATGGCTACACCTTC
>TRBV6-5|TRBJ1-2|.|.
CASRQQGMHGYTF
TGTGCCAGCAGGCAACAGGGTATGCATGGCTACACCTTC
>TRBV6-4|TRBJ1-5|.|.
CASSDTSDSSNQPQHF
TGTGCCAGCAGTGACACATCGGACAGTAGCAATCAGCCCCAGCATTTT
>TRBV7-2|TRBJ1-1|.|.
CASSGDSGLGTEAFF
TGTGCCAGCAGCGGAGATTCGGGACTTGGCACTGAAGCTTTCTTT
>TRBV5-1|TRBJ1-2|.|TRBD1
CASSLQGGHYGYTF
TGCGCCAGCAGCTTACAGGGGGGACACTATGGCTACACCTTC
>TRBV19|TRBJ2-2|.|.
CASSYRVAGELFF
TGTGCCAGTAGTTACAGGGTTGCCGGGGAGCTGTTTTTT
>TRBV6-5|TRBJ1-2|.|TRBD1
CASSSRGREFGGYTF
TGTGCCAGCAGTTCGAGGGGGCGCGAGTTCGGTGGCTACACCTTC
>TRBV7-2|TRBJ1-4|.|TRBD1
CASSLGDSSLREKLFF
TGTGCCAGCAGCTTAGGGGACAGCTCCCTTAGAGAAAAACTGTTTTTT
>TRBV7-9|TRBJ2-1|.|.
CASSSLRGAGNEQFF
TGTGCCAGCAGCTCCCTCAGGGGGGCAGGAAATGAGCAGTTCTTC
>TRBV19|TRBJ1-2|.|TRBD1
CASSIGTFVLGTVAHGYTF
TGTGCCAGTAGTATTGGTACCTTCGTCCTCGGGACAGTGGCACACGGCTACACCTTC
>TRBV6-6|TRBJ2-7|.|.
CASSYPPGDEQYF
TGTGCCAGCAGTTACCCCCCAGGGGACGAGCAGTACTTC
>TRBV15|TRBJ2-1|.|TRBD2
CATSSQPGLAVGEQFF
TGTGCCACCAGCTCGCAACCGGGACTAGCTGTCGGCGAGCAGTTCTTC
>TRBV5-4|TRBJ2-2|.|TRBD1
CASSRDRGRRGTGELFF
TGTGCCAGCAGTCGGGACAGGGGGCGGAGGGGCACCGGGGAGCTGTTTTTT
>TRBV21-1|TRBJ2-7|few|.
CASSKNSTGVYEQYF
TGTGCCAGCAGCAAAAATTCGACAGGGGTCTACGAGCAGTACTTC
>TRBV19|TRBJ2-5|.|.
CASSIAGAQETQYF
TGTGCCAGTAGTATTGCGGGGGCCCAAGAGACCCAGTACTTC
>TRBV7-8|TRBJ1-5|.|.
CASSLRQTSQPQHF
TGTGCCAGCAGCTTACGACAGACCAGTCAGCCCCAGCATTTT
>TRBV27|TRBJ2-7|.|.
CASSLGGKQYF
TGTGCCAGCAGTCTGGGGGGTAAGCAGTACTTC
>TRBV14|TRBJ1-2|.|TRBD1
CASSHVPGQGYGYTF
TGTGCCAGCAGCCACGTACCGGGACAGGGGTATGGCTACACCTTC
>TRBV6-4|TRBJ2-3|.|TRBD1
CASSEGQAVPDTQYF
TGTGCCAGCAGTGAAGGACAGGCCGTTCCAGATACGCAGTATTTT
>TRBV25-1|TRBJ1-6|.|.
CASSEAGANSPLHF
TGTGCCAGCAGTGAGGCAGGGGCGAATTCACCCCTCCACTTT
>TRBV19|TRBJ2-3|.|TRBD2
CASSQGGGGSTDTQYF
TGTGCCAGTAGCCAGGGCGGGGGGGGCTCCACAGATACGCAGTATTTT
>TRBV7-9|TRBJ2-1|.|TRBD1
CAGTGGKYNEQFF
TGTGCCGGAACAGGGGGCAAATACAATGAGCAGTTCTTC
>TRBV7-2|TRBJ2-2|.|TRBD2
CASSLRQAGGTGELFF
TGTGCCAGCAGCTTGAGGCAGGCGGGAGGGACCGGGGAGCTGTTTTTT
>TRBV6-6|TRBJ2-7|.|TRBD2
CASSAIAGGEQYF
TGTGCCAGCAGTGCAATAGCGGGAGGCGAGCAGTACTTC
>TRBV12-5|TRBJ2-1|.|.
CASARRADFSEQFF
TGTGCTAGTGCCCGGAGGGCAGACTTTTCTGAGCAGTTCTTC
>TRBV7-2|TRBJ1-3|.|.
CASSFIGDSGNTIYF
TGTGCCAGCAGCTTCATCGGGGACTCTGGAAACACCATATATTTT
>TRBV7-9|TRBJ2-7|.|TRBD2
CASTKTSGYEQYF
TGTGCCAGCACCAAGACTAGCGGATACGAGCAGTACTTC
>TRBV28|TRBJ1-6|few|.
CASSVIQSSPLHF
TGTGCCAGCAGTGTAATACAGTCTTCACCCCTCCACTTT
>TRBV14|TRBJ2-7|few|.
CASSLRTRDYEQYF
TGTGCCAGCAGCCTCAGGACCCGGGACTACGAGCAGTACTTC
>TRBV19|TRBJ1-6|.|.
CASSIGQRLNSPLHF
TGTGCCAGTAGTATAGGACAGCGACTTAATTCACCCCTCCACTTT
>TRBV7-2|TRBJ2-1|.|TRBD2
CASSTLAGSYNEQFF
TGTGCCAGCAGCACACTAGCGGGGTCATACAATGAGCAGTTCTTC
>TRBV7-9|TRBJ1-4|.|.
CASSLLAGVATNEKLFF
TGTGCCAGCAGCTTACTGGCAGGGGTTGCAACTAATGAAAAACTGTTTTTT
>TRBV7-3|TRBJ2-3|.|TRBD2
CASSLGAGGGADTQYF
TGTGCCAGCAGCTTAGGAGCGGGGGGTGGAGCAGATACGCAGTATTTT
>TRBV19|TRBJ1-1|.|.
CASSIPGGKAFF
TGTGCCAGTAGTATTCCCGGGGGAAAAGCTTTCTTT
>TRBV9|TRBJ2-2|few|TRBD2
CASSASGGATGELFF
TGTGCCAGCAGCGCAAGCGGGGGGGCCACCGGGGAGCTGTTTTTT
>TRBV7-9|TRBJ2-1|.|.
CASSLDRLSYNEQFF
TGTGCCAGCAGCTTAGATCGACTCAGCTACAATGAGCAGTTCTTC
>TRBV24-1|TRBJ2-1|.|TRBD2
CATRKTSGGFDNEQFF
TGTGCCACCAGGAAGACTAGCGGGGGGTTCGACAATGAGCAGTTCTTC
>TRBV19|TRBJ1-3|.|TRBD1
CASRQGAAGNTIYF
TGTGCCAGTCGTCAGGGGGCCGCGGGAAACACCATATATTTT